This T cell receptor (beta chain) appears in the sequencing data of a study of blood T cell repertoires in COVID-19. Here immunoSEQ multiplex PCR was the method, and the copy in TCRdb shows in-frame clones only, minus some. The data show around 220,000 clones, roughly 87% seen once. The CDR3 consists of 15 residues. The ends were cut back, 1 base at V and 5 bases at J, with 16 bases in the middle. Germline CDR1 is SGDLS and CDR2 is YYNGEE. V and J are TRBV9 and TRBJ2-7, with D maybe TRBD1 (6 bases). The receptor was derived from a man aged 40-49 years with active or convalescent COVID-19. The specimen was peripheral blood. The CDR3: CASSVRGQSRDEQYF. The DNA of the CDR3 is TGTGCCAGCAGCGTACGTGGACAGTCACGGGACGAGCAGTACTTC.